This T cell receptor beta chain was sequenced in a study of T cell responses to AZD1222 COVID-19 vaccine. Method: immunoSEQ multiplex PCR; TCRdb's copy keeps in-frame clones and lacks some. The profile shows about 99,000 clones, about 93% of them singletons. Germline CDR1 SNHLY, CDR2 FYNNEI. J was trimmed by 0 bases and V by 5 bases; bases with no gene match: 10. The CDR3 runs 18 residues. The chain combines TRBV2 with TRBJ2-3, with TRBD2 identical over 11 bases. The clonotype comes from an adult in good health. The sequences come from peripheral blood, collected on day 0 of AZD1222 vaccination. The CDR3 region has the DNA TGTGCCAGCAGTCCCGGGACTAGCGGATATTCTAGCACAGATACGCAGTATTTT. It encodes CASSPGTSGYSSTDTQYF.